This T cell receptor beta chain was recorded in a study of radiation and T cells in renal cell carcinoma. Described treatment: treatment-naive control, cytoreductive nephrectomy. The patient's renal cell carcinoma had clear cell pathology. Control tumor donors were several females and approximately eleven males, median age around 62 years. Assay used: immunoSEQ multiplex PCR; TCRdb lists only in-frame clones, some missing. There are 20,000 to 25,000 clones in the sample; roughly 60% occur only once, and 20% to 25% lies in the top ten. Notes on the study in general: Dominant CDR3 motifs were more common in irradiated tumors than controls.

This clone was recorded once. Antigen: not known. The CDR3 runs to 17 residues. Germline V gene sequence: CDR1 LNHDA, CDR2 SQIVND (reference sequence). Trimming pared 5 bases from V and 1 base from J, leaving 20 bases between. The chain combines TRBV19 with TRBJ1-2; unclear D gene. The sample was tumor tissue, taken from a patient whose treatment was nephrectomy without radiotherapy. The sequence came from a man aged 35 to 55 with renal cell carcinoma. The CDR3 DNA reads as TGTGCCAGTAGTTATGTTCAACAGAGTCTTGATAACTATGGCTACACCTTC. This gives the protein CASSYVQQSLDNYGYTF.